Shown below are 28 T cell receptor beta chains from a single sample sequenced in a study of monozygotic twins with inflammatory bowel disease. TCRdb reprocessed the 5' RACE reads; each CDR3 protein has one entry and no DNA is given. This table holds around 150,000 distinct CDR3 sequences. Sequenced material: blood. The receptor source for this set is a human donor with ulcerative colitis or Crohn's disease, or a healthy co-twin of an affected twin (not recorded which).

The chain uses TRBV29-1 and TRBJ1-1. CDR3 length: 11 residues. Germline V CDR1 and CDR2: SQVTM, ANQGSEA. The CDR3 is CSTRQADEAFF.

This rearrangement joins TRBV12-3 or TRBV12-4 to TRBJ2-5; TCRdb returns TRBD2, unconfirmable since there is no DNA. CDR3 size: 16 residues. CDR3 protein: CASSQGLAGGQETQYF.

The V and J genes are TRBV12-3 or TRBV12-4 and TRBJ1-1. The CDR3 has 15 amino acids. The CDR3 region is CASSLVAKPNTEAFF.

The V gene is TRBV24-1, the J gene TRBJ2-1; checking the TCRdb D call of TRBD2 is not possible without DNA. Germline lookup yields CDR1 KGHDR and CDR2 SFDVKD. This CDR3 contains 15 residues. CDR3 region: CATRGSAGEVNEQFF.

The chain links TRBV5-1 to TRBJ2-5. The CDR3 has 14 amino acids. Germline CDR1 SGHRS, CDR2 YFSETQ. The CDR3 spells CASSWGTSGETQYF. The full variable domain, rest sourced from reference TRBV5-1 and TRBJ2-5, is KAGVTQTPRYLIKTRGQQVTLSCSPISGHRSVSWYQQTPGQGLQFLFEYFSETQRNKGNFPGRFSGRQFSNSRSEMNVSTLELGDSALYLCASSWGTSGETQYFGPGTRLLVL.

The genes are TRBV11-3 and TRBJ2-2; with no DNA, the TCRdb D assignment of TRBD1 cannot be verified. The CDR3 is 15 residues long. Germline loops: CDR1 SGHNT, CDR2 YENEEA. The CDR3: CASSLGQGLSGELFF.

This chain connects TRBV12-2 to TRBJ2-1; the TCRdb D gene call, TRBD2, has no DNA to confirm it. TRBV12-2 counts as a pseudogene. The CDR3 spans 16 residues. This chain's CDR3 is CASRLDILAGGLLQFF.

V usage is TRBV7-2 and J usage is TRBJ2-4; the TCRdb call, TRBD1, lacks DNA for checking. Germline V gene sequence: CDR1 SGHTA, CDR2 FQGNSA. The CDR3 runs 16 residues. CDR3 sequence reads: CASSFRGGLAKNIQYF.

The V and J genes are TRBV5-4 and TRBJ2-4; the D gene TCRdb calls, TRBD2, cannot be checked with no DNA. The CDR3 is made up of 15 amino acids. Per germline, CDR1 SGHNT and CDR2 YYREEE (reference sequence). The CDR3 here is CASGSRLAGKNIQYF.

The chain joins TRBV20-1 to TRBJ2-3; TCRdb gives TRBD2 as the D gene, but with no DNA this cannot be confirmed. The CDR3 runs 18 residues. The germline V gene encodes CDR1 DFQATT and CDR2 SNEGSKA (reference sequence). The CDR3 protein is CSARNPPSGRAWADTQYF.

The chain joins TRBV7-9 to TRBJ1-6; TCRdb proposes TRBD1, but this gene call is untestable without DNA. Germline CDR1 is SEHNR and CDR2 is FQNEAQ (reference sequence). The CDR3 is 15 residues long. This chain's CDR3 is CASSSLPGHPVSLHF.

The V gene is TRBV12-5, the J gene TRBJ2-1; TCRdb selects TRBD1, and the lack of DNA leaves this call unchecked. The CDR3 extends over 13 amino acids. The germline gives CDR1 LGHNT, CDR2 FRNRAP. CDR3 residues: CASERDSYNEQFF.

The J gene is TRBJ2-3, the V gene TRBV5-6. The V gene's germline CDR1 is SGHDT and CDR2 YYEEEE. The length of the CDR3 is 13 residues. The CDR3 protein is CASRTANTDTQYF.

The genes are TRBV20-1 and TRBJ2-7. The CDR3 is 15 amino acids. Germline CDR1 is DFQATT and CDR2 is SNEGSKA (reference sequence). The CDR3 reads CSARVRARSSYEQYF.

This chain links TRBV28 with TRBJ1-1. CDR1 is MDHEN, CDR2 SYDVKM, per germline. The CDR3 is 14 amino acids. CDR3 region: CASRIRLRDTEAFF.

V usage is TRBV28 and J usage is TRBJ2-7; TCRdb returns TRBD2, unconfirmable since there is no DNA. The CDR3 spans 14 residues. Germline V CDR1 and CDR2: MDHEN, SYDVKM. The chain's CDR3 is CASSRAGVVYEQYF. Based on the CDR3 plus reference TRBV28 and TRBJ2-7, the full variable domain is DVKVTQSSRYLVKRTGEKVFLECVQDMDHENMFWYRQDPGLGLRLIYFSYDVKMKEKGDIPEGYSVSREKKERFSLILESASTNQTSMYLCASSRAGVVYEQYFGPGTRLTVT.

The rearrangement joins TRBV6-2 or TRBV6-3 to TRBJ2-1; TCRdb picks TRBD2, but there is no DNA to check that call. The CDR3 totals 16 residues. CDR1 and CDR2 (germline): MNHEY, SVGEGT. The CDR3: CASSYMPSGRLDEQFF.

The chain links TRBV11-2 to TRBJ1-1; absent DNA, TCRdb's TRBD1 call cannot be checked. The CDR3 consists of 14 residues. Germline-derived CDR1 and CDR2 are SGHAT and FQNNGV. CDR3 residues: CASSPEGTGLGAFF.

The CDR3 sequence: CASSVRGLDTGELFF. This sequence joins TRBV9 and TRBJ2-2; TCRdb's assignment of TRBD2 cannot be checked, as there is no DNA. The CDR3 contains 15 residues. From germline, CDR1 is SGDLS and CDR2 YYNGEE.

The chain combines TRBV19 with TRBJ1-6; checking the TCRdb D call of TRBD1 is not possible without DNA. Germline lookup yields CDR1 LNHDA and CDR2 SQIVND (reference sequence). This CDR3 comprises 17 residues. CDR3 loop: CASSTRTGIMDNSPLHF.

The chain has TRBV15 and TRBJ2-5; TCRdb calls TRBD1, which cannot be checked without DNA. Germline V CDR1 and CDR2: LNHNV, YYDKDF (reference sequence). The CDR3 is made up of 14 amino acids. This chain's CDR3 is CATSSRRGGETQYF.

V is TRBV27 and J is TRBJ2-1; the TCRdb D gene call, TRBD2, has no DNA to confirm it. Per the germline V gene, CDR1 is MNHEY and CDR2 is SMNVEV (reference sequence). The CDR3 spans 17 residues. CDR3 amino acids: CASSPRLAGGFDNEQFF.

This chain connects TRBV28 to TRBJ2-7; the D call from TCRdb, TRBD1, cannot be confirmed without DNA. The CDR3 has 14 residues. Germline lookup yields CDR1 MDHEN and CDR2 SYDVKM. The CDR3 protein is CASTPGQSTYEQYF.

This sequence joins TRBV5-1 and TRBJ1-1. Germline assignment: CDR1 SGHRS and CDR2 YFSETQ. The CDR3 is made up of 15 amino acids. CDR3 residues: CASSLAAIVNTEAFF. Variable domain in full (rest from reference TRBV5-1 and TRBJ1-1): KAGVTQTPRYLIKTRGQQVTLSCSPISGHRSVSWYQQTPGQGLQFLFEYFSETQRNKGNFPGRFSGRQFSNSRSEMNVSTLELGDSALYLCASSLAAIVNTEAFFGQGTRLTVV.

The chain recombines TRBV7-3 with TRBJ2-3; no DNA is available, so the TRBD2 call from TCRdb remains unchecked. This CDR3 comprises 16 residues. CDR1 is SGHTA, CDR2 FQGTGA, per germline. CDR3 sequence: CASSLTLREAWDTQYF. Variable domain in full (rest from reference TRBV7-3 and TRBJ2-3): GAGVSQTPSNKVTEKGKYVELRCDPISGHTALYWYRQSLGQGPEFLIYFQGTGAADDSGLPNDRFFAVRPEGSVSTLKIQRTERGDSAVYLCASSLTLREAWDTQYFGPGTRLTVL.

This chain uses TRBV12-5 with TRBJ1-2; TCRdb indicates TRBD1, and absent DNA this call remains unverified. The CDR3 covers 15 residues. CDR1 and CDR2 (germline): LGHNT, FRNRAP. CDR3 loop: CASGLLRTGEVSYTF. Combining the CDR3 with reference TRBV12-5 and TRBJ1-2 gives the whole variable domain DARVTQTPRHKVTEMGQEVTMRCQPILGHNTVFWYRQTMMQGLELLAYFRNRAPLDDSGMPKDRFSAEMPDATLATLKIQPSEPRDSAVYFCASGLLRTGEVSYTFGSGTRLTVV.

V gene TRBV11-2 combines with J gene TRBJ2-6; lacking DNA, the TRBD1 call made by TCRdb goes unchecked. Germline V gene sequence: CDR1 SGHAT, CDR2 FQNNGV. CDR3 length: 16 amino acids. The chain's CDR3 is CASTNYRGPGANVLTF.

The genes are TRBV12-3 or TRBV12-4 and TRBJ2-3; TCRdb reports TRBD2, a call that lacks DNA to check it against. This CDR3 region has 17 residues. The CDR3 region is CASSLGLAGAPGDTQYF.